The TCR beta chain described here comes from a study of blood T cell repertoires in COVID-19. Study-level information: Samples of COVID-19 (acute and convalescent) were obtained from the United States, Italy and Spain.

Produced via immunoSEQ multiplex PCR; TCRdb's table is partial and in-frame only. Altogether about 23,000 clones are present, approximately 83% being singletons, with the ten largest covering around 48%. The CDR3 has 14 residues. Looked up from germline, CDR1 is KGHSH and CDR2 is LQKENI. The ends were cut back, 3 bases at V and 1 base at J, with 9 bases in the middle. The sequence was obtained from a man aged 70 or older with acute or convalescent COVID-19. Specimen: peripheral blood. The chain is built from TRBV18 and TRBJ1-1; a possible D gene is TRBD1 (6 bases). DNA for the CDR3: TGTGCCAGCTCACCCTCGACAGGGAACACTGAAGCTTTCTTT. Translating it yields CASSPSTGNTEAFF.